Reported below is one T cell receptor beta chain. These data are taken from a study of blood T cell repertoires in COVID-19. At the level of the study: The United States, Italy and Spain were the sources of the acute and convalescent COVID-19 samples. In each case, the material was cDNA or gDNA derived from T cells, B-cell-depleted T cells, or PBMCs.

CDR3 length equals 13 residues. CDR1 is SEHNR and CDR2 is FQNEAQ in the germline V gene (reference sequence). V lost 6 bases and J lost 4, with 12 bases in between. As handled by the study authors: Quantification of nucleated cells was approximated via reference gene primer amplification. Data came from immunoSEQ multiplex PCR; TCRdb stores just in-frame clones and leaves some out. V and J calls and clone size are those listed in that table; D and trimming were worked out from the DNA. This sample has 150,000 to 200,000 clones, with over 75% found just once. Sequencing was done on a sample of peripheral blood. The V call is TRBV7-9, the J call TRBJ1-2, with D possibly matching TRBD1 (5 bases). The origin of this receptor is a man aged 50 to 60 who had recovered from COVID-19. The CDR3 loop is CASSPRVGYGYTF. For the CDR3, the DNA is TGTGCCAGCAGTCCCAGGGTTGGCTATGGCTACACCTTC.